This TCR beta chain originates from a study of T cells in tumors after PD-1 blockade. Looking at the study overall: Some patients also took daily vismodegib 150 mg during anti-PD-1 treatment.

Only in-frame clones appear in the TCRdb table, and some are missing; sequencing was by immunoSEQ multiplex PCR. The sample has fewer than 8,000 clones, 55% to 70% seen once. V gave up 9 bases and J gave up 4 bases, with 12 bases separating them. This CDR3 has 13 amino acids. CDR1 is KGHDR and CDR2 is SFDVKD in the germline V gene. This chain joins TRBV24-1 and TRBJ2-1; tentative D call: TRBD1 (5 bases). This clonotype originated in a human donor with basal cell carcinoma. Sequences were derived from tumor tissue, sampled after anti-PD-1 treatment. CDR3 in amino acids: CATGAGSYNEQFF. The CDR3, as DNA: TGTGCCACCGGGGCAGGATCATACAATGAGCAGTTCTTC.